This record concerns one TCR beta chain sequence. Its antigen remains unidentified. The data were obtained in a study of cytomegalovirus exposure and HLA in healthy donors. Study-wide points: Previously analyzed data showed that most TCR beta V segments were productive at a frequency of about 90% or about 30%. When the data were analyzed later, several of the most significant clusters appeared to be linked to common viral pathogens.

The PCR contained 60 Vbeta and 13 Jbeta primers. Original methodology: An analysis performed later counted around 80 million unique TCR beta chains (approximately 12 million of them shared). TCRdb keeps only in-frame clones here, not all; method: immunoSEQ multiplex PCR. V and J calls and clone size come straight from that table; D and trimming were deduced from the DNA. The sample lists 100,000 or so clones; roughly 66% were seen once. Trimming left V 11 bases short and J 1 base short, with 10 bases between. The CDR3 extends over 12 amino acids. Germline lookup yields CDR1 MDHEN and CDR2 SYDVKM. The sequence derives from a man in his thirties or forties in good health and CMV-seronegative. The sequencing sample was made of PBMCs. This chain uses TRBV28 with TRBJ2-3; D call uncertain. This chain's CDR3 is CAASVRTDTQYF. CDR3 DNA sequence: TGTGCCGCAAGCGTACGCACAGATACGCAGTATTTT. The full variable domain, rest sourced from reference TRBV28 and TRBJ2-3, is DVKVTQSSRYLVKRTGEKVFLECVQDMDHENMFWYRQDPGLGLRLIYFSYDVKMKEKGDIPEGYSVSREKKERFSLILESASTNQTSMYLCAASVRTDTQYFGPGTRLTVL.